This entry describes one T cell receptor (beta chain). Other DNA sequences within the sample encode an identical CDR3. Trimming removed 5 bases at V and 1 base at J, with 8 bases between. The germline V gene has CDR1 SEHNR and CDR2 FQNEAQ (reference sequence). The CDR3 has 13 residues. Assay used: immunoSEQ multiplex PCR; TCRdb lists only in-frame clones, some missing. The profile shows roughly 92,000 clones, over 75% of them singletons. The data originate from a study of blood T cell repertoires in COVID-19. Study details: Sites across the United States, Italy and Spain contributed samples from acute and convalescent COVID-19.

This chain uses TRBV7-9 with TRBJ1-1; TRBD1 is a possible D gene (6 bases). Sequences were obtained from peripheral blood. The source of this sequence is a man aged 50-60 years with acute or convalescent COVID-19. The CDR3 DNA reads as TGTGCCAGCAGCCCGACAGGGAACACTGAAGCTTTCTTT. It yields the protein CASSPTGNTEAFF.